This T cell receptor (beta chain) emerged from a study of T cells in Graves' hyperthyroidism and ophthalmopathy. RNA transcripts provided the source from which TCR beta CDR3 regions were amplified. HTBI primers were used for first-round RT-PCR of the TCR CDR3. TCRdb redid the calling of the multiplex PCR reads with MiXCR, one entry per CDR3 protein. Of approximately 710,000 distinct CDR3 sequences in the sample, roughly 17% were seen once. Stability of Graves' hyperthyroidism was defined as absent ophthalmopathy progression within 18 months. Clinical symptoms, serum thyroxine and TRAb, thyroid ultrasound and orbital computed tomography together formed the diagnostic basis. V lost 4 bases and J 5 bases, leaving 9 bases between the germline ends. The CDR3 length is 12 residues. CDR1 SGDLS and CDR2 YYNGEE come from the germline V gene.

The chain is built from TRBV9 and TRBJ2-5; D gene ambiguous. Sequenced material: blood. This TCR came from a man in his forties or fifties with Graves' hyperthyroidism. The DNA for the CDR3 is TGTGCCAGCAGCTCCCAGTTTGAGACCCAGTACTTC. It encodes CASSSQFETQYF.